Following are 11 T cell receptor beta chains from one sample sequenced in a study of blood T cell repertoires in COVID-19. Here immunoSEQ multiplex PCR was the method, and the copy in TCRdb shows in-frame clones only, minus some. This table holds over 110,000 clones, more than 65% found once. What was sequenced was peripheral blood. The receptors stem from a man aged 80 or over with acute or convalescent COVID-19.

V is TRBV27 and J is TRBJ2-3; TRBD1 agrees at 7 bases. This CDR3 comprises 14 residues. Trimming at V came to 7 bases and at J to 0 bases, leaving 4 bases not matched to a gene. The germline V gene has CDR1 MNHEY and CDR2 SMNVEV (reference sequence). The CDR3, as DNA: TGTGCCAGCACCCCAGGGGGAAGCACAGATACGCAGTATTTT. Its protein is CASTPGGSTDTQYF.

The count of this clone is one. This sequence joins TRBV7-2 and TRBJ2-2, with 11 positions matching TRBD1. The CDR3 runs 17 residues. Germline V gene data show CDR1 as SGHTA and CDR2 as FQGNSA. Unmatched junction bases numbered 4, after V lost 1 base and J lost 3 bases. Here the CDR3 reads CASSLVPGQGDTGELFF. In DNA, the CDR3 is TGTGCCAGCAGCTTAGTACCGGGACAGGGGGACACCGGGGAGCTGTTTTTT.

J is TRBJ2-5 and V is TRBV7-2, with TRBD2 matching over 10 bases. Germline CDR1 SGHTA, CDR2 FQGNSA. Losses at the gene ends were 5 bases for V and 1 base for J; bases not matched to a gene: 7. CDR3 length equals 16 residues. CDR3 protein: CASSLSSSGGQETQYF. CDR3 bases: TGTGCCAGCAGCCTTTCTTCTAGCGGGGGCCAAGAGACCCAGTACTTC.

This clone came up a few times. The same CDR3 is also encoded by other DNA sequences in this sample. This sequence joins TRBV7-3 and TRBJ1-1; 10 nucleotides match TRBD1. The V segment lost 4 bases and the J segment 2 bases; nucleotides outside the gene matches: 1. From germline, CDR1 is SGHTA and CDR2 FQGTGA. The CDR3 contains 14 residues. Here the CDR3 DNA reads TGTGCCAGCAGCTCGACAGGGGGCAACACTGAAGCTTTCTTT. As protein: CASSSTGGNTEAFF.

The CDR3 region is CSVARNYNEQFF. The CDR3 bases are TGCAGCGTGGCCCGAAACTACAATGAGCAGTTCTTC. V is TRBV29-1 and J is TRBJ2-1; D gene unclear. This CDR3 is built from 12 residues. Germline-derived CDR1 and CDR2 are SQVTM and ANQGSEA. Trimming stripped 6 bases from V and 3 bases from J, with 9 bases between.

The rearrangement uses TRBV19 and TRBJ2-2, with 9 nucleotides matching TRBD1. The CDR3 extends over 16 amino acids. V gave up 10 bases and J gave up 4 bases; unmatched junction bases: 13. CDR1 and CDR2 (germline): LNHDA, SQIVND (reference sequence). DNA of the CDR3: TGTGCCACTATGGGACAGGGAATCTCCGCCACCGGGGAGCTGTTTTTT. Protein: CATMGQGISATGELFF.

This chain's CDR3 is CASTDRGQGETQYF. The CDR3 nucleotides are TGTGCCAGCACCGACAGGGGGCAAGGTGAGACCCAGTACTTC. The genes are TRBV6-5 and TRBJ2-5; 10 bases align to TRBD1. Germline trimming cut 7 bases from V and 5 bases from J; bases unmatched to any gene: 7. CDR1 and CDR2 (germline): MNHEY, SVGAGI. CDR3 length equals 14 residues.

V and J are TRBV5-1 and TRBJ1-1, with D perhaps matching TRBD1 (5 bases). The V gene lost 1 base and the J gene lost 2 bases, with 12 bases spanning the gap. This CDR3 contains 15 residues. Per the germline V gene, CDR1 is SGHRS and CDR2 is YFSETQ. The chain's CDR3 is CASSLIFGGNTEAFF. CDR3 bases: TGCGCCAGCAGCTTGATTTTCGGGGGAAACACTGAAGCTTTCTTT.

The gene calls are TRBV27 and TRBJ2-3; TRBD1 aligns across 12 bases. Per the germline V gene, CDR1 is MNHEY and CDR2 is SMNVEV (reference sequence). Trimming removed 4 bases from V and 8 bases from J; junction bases left unmatched: 4. There are 14 residues in the CDR3. CDR3 amino acids: CASSSGQGAGTQYF. The CDR3 DNA reads TGTGCCAGCAGTTCGGGACAGGGGGCAGGTACGCAGTATTTT.

This sequence joins TRBV3-1 (or the pseudogene TRBV3-2) and TRBJ2-3; 9 bases line up with TRBD1. The CDR3 is 14 residues long. CDR1 and CDR2 from the germline V gene are LGHDT and YNNKEL (reference sequence). With 8 bases clipped from V and 3 bases from J, the junction kept 6 bases outside the gene matches. This CDR3 reads CASENRGLTDTQYF. CDR3 nucleotides: TGTGCCAGCGAGAACAGGGGGCTGACAGATACGCAGTATTTT.

V is TRBV2 and J is TRBJ2-1; the match to TRBD2 covers 8 bases. V was clipped by 4 bases and J by 6 bases; unmatched bases: 5. Germline lookup yields CDR1 SNHLY and CDR2 FYNNEI. The CDR3 runs to 14 residues. The CDR3 here is CASSAGLAGNEQFF. The CDR3 DNA sequence: TGTGCCAGCAGTGCTGGGCTAGCGGGCAATGAGCAGTTCTTC.